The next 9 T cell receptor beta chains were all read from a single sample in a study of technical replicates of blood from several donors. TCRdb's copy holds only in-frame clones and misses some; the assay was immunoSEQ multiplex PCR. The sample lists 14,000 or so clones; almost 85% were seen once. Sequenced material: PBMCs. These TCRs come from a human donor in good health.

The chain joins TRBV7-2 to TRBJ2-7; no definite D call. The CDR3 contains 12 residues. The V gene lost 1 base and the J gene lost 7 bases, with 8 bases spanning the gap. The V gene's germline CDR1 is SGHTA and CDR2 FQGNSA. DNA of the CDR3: TGTGCCAGCAGCTTAGTGTCCGGGGAGCAGTACTTC. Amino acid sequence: CASSLVSGEQYF.

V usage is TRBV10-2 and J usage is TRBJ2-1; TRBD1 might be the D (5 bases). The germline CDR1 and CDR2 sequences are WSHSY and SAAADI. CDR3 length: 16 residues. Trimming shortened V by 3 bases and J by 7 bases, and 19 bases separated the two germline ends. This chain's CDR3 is CASSEWIGRGANEQFF. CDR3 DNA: TGCGCCAGCAGTGAATGGATCGGCCGTGGGGCAAATGAGCAGTTCTTC.

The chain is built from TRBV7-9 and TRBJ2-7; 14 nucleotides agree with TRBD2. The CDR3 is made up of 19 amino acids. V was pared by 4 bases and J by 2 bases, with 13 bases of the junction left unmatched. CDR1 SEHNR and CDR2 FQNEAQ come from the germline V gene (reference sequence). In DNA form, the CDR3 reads TGTGCCAGCAGCTCCTCCAGGACTAGCGGGAGGACCCGCACCTACGAGCAGTACTTC. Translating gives CASSSSRTSGRTRTYEQYF.

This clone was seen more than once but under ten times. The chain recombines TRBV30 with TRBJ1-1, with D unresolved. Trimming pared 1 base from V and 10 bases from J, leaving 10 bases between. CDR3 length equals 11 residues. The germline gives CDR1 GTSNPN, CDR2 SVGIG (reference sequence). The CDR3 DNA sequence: TGTGCCTGGAGTGGGTTCTTTAGAGCTTTCTTT. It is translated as CAWSGFFRAFF.

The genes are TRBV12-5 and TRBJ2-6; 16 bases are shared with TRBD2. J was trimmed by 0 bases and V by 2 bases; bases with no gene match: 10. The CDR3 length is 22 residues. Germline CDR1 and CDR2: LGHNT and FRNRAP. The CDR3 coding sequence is TGTGCTAGTGGTTTGTTACCGGGACTAGCGGGAGGGAAGTTCTCTGGGGCCAACGTCCTGACTTTC. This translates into CASGLLPGLAGGKFSGANVLTF.

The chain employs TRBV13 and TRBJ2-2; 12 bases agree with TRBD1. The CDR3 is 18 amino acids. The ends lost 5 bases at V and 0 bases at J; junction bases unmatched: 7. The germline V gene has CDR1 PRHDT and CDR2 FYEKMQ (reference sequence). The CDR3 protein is CASSPLGTGGSNTGELFF. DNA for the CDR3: TGTGCCAGCAGCCCGCTAGGGACAGGGGGCTCGAACACCGGGGAGCTGTTTTTT.

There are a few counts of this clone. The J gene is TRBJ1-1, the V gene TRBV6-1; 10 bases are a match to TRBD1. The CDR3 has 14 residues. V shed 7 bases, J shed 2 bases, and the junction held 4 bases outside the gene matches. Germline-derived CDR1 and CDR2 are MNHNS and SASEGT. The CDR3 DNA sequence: TGTGCCAGCACCCTGACAGGGGGCAACACTGAAGCTTTCTTT. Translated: CASTLTGGNTEAFF.

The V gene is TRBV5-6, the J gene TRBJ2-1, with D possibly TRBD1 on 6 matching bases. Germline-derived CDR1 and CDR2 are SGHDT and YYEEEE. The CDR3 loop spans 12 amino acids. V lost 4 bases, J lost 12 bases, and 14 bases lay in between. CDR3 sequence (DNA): TGTGCCAGCAGCCGATCTACAGGGAGGCAGTTCTTC. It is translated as CASSRSTGRQFF.

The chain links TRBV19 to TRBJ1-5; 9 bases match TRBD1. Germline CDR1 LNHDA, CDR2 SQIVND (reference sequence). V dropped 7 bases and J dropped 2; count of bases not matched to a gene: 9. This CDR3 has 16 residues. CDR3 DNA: TGTGCCAGTACCACGAGGGACAGGGAGGGCAATCAGCCCCAGCATTTT. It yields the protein CASTTRDREGNQPQHF.